This T cell receptor (beta chain) derives from a study of blood T cells in healthy people across ages. Study-wide points: Donor CMV status, an unknown factor, possibly confounded changes in expanded clonotypes.

Through a sample-barcoded 5' primer and a J-beta primer mix, a second PCR was run for 7 to 11 cycles. TCRdb processed the 5' RACE reads anew with MiXCR; each CDR3 protein has one entry. The sample lists about 1.5 million distinct CDR3 sequences; around two fifths were seen once. Isolated per sample were at least 6 million PBMCs. The germline V gene has CDR1 SGHTA and CDR2 FQGNSA. V gave up 1 base and J gave up 7 bases, with 8 bases separating them. The CDR3 is 14 residues long. To note about this clonotype: The target antigen is unknown.

This TCR came from a woman aged 18-29 years in good health. Sequencing was done on a sample of blood. The chain is built from TRBV7-2 and TRBJ1-6; D uncertain. The CDR3 here is CASSLGLLNSPLHF. As DNA, the CDR3 is TGTGCCAGCAGCTTAGGACTGTTAAATTCACCCCTCCACTTT.